The T cell receptor (beta chain) under discussion was sequenced for a study of OX40 agonist ivuxolimab in advanced cancers. Study information: Intravenous ivuxolimab at 0.01 to 10 mg/kg was given to patients every 2 weeks.

Whole-study results and caveats: At doses 0.1 to 3.0 mg/kg, CD4+ and CD8+ clones expanded. People who partly responded at 0.1-3.0 mg/kg had some of the least clonal expansion seen. CD4+ T cells averaged fewer expanded clones than CD8+ T cells.

Clones were read by immunoSEQ multiplex PCR, and TCRdb kept only the in-frame ones, dropping some. Of 75,000 to 100,000 clones listed, 70% to 85% are singletons. As regards this clone: What it binds is not known.

The V gene lost 0 bases and the J gene lost 8 bases, with 7 bases spanning the gap. This CDR3 spans 12 amino acids. Germline loops: CDR1 LGHNA, CDR2 YSLEER. Source: CD4+ or CD8+ T cells sorted from blood, taken in a trial of the OX40 agonist ivuxolimab. The receptor was derived from an adult with an advanced solid tumor such as melanoma, head and neck, liver or kidney cancer. The chain joins TRBV4-3 to TRBJ1-1, with a weak D call TRBD1 (5 bases). Here the CDR3 DNA reads TGCGCCAGCAGCCAAGATGGGGCAGAAGCTTTCTTT. Translated: CASSQDGAEAFF.